These T cell receptor beta chains were read from a single sample in a study of chemoradiotherapy in HPV16-positive cancers. Sequenced by immunoSEQ multiplex PCR; TCRdb stores in-frame clones only, minus some. The sample lists roughly 20,000 clones, about nine tenths occurring once. Sequenced material: blood, taken from a patient who underwent chemoradiotherapy. The source is a human donor with HPV-associated anogenital cancer. The CDR3 runs from the conserved cysteine through the conserved F or W. Each record gives: CDR3 length, D gene, V gene, clone size, J gene, CDR3 protein, CDR3 DNA. D genes are given only for firm matches. Some rows mark clone size as missing; the rest say once, few, many or name a class of expanded clone.

>14|TRBD1|TRBV5-4|NA|TRBJ1-2
CASSLHDRGDGYTF
TGTGCCAGCAGCTTGCATGACAGGGGTGACGGCTACACCTTC
>16|TRBD2|TRBV5-1|NA|TRBJ2-7
CASSLTGTSGSYEQYF
TGCGCCAGCAGCTTGACCGGGACTAGCGGATCCTACGAGCAGTACTTC
>11|NA|TRBV4-2|NA|TRBJ1-1
CASSQNTEAFF
TGTGCCAGCAGCCAGAACACTGAAGCTTTCTTT
>14|NA|TRBV18|NA|TRBJ2-7
CASSPETVTYEQYF
TGTGCCAGCTCACCAGAGACGGTCACCTACGAGCAGTACTTC
>14|NA|TRBV19|NA|TRBJ1-1
CASRGWATNTEAFF
TGTGCCAGTAGAGGTTGGGCGACGAACACTGAAGCTTTCTTT
>15|NA|TRBV6-5|NA|TRBJ1-5
CASSYSNEGGQPQHF
TGTGCCAGCAGTTACTCGAACGAAGGGGGTCAGCCCCAGCATTTT
>14|NA|TRBV7-2|NA|TRBJ2-5
CASSFVPGGETQYF
TGTGCCAGCAGCTTCGTCCCTGGTGGGGAGACCCAGTACTTC
>11|NA|TRBV29-1|NA|TRBJ2-4
CSVEVANIQYF
TGCAGCGTTGAAGTCGCAAACATTCAGTACTTC
>11|NA|TRBV27|NA|TRBJ2-7
CASSSGYEQYF
TGTGCCAGCAGTTCTGGATACGAGCAGTACTTC
>15|TRBD2|TRBV11-2|NA|TRBJ2-5
CASSQLAGGPKTQYF
TGTGCCAGCAGTCAGCTGGCGGGAGGGCCGAAGACCCAGTACTTC
>13|TRBD2|TRBV11-2|NA|TRBJ2-1
CASSLVAVREGFF
TGTGCCAGCAGCTTAGTCGCGGTCCGGGAGGGGTTCTTC
>15|NA|TRBV5-6|NA|TRBJ2-7
CASSLLSIMGYEQYF
TGTGCCAGCAGCTTGTTAAGTATTATGGGCTACGAGCAGTACTTC
>14|TRBD1|TRBV6-5|NA|TRBJ1-1
CASSLTGVGTEAFF
TGTGCCAGCAGTTTGACAGGGGTTGGCACTGAAGCTTTCTTT
>16|NA|TRBV5-1|once|TRBJ1-2
CASSLEAPGVDWGYTF
TGCGCCAGCAGCTTGGAGGCCCCGGGCGTTGATTGGGGCTACACCTTC
>15|NA|TRBV4-1|NA|TRBJ1-2
CASSQVADVNYGYTF
TGCGCCAGCAGCCAAGTCGCCGACGTGAACTATGGCTACACCTTC
>15|NA|TRBV19|once|TRBJ1-5
CASSIGRVSNQPQHF
TGTGCCAGTAGTATAGGCAGGGTAAGCAATCAGCCCCAGCATTTT
>15|TRBD2|TRBV4-1|NA|TRBJ2-7
CASSHRTSGSYEQYF
TGCGCCAGCAGCCACCGGACTAGCGGGAGCTACGAGCAGTACTTC
>18|NA|TRBV7-2|NA|TRBJ2-5
CASSLGPPTRAGPETQYF
TGTGCCAGCAGCTTAGGGCCTCCGACTAGGGCTGGTCCAGAGACCCAGTACTTC
>13|NA|TRBV5-5|NA|TRBJ2-3
CASSLDPLDTQYF
TGTGCCAGCAGCTTGGACCCCCTGGATACGCAGTATTTT
>16|NA|TRBV9|few|TRBJ1-1
CASSPWGGTRNTEAFF
TGTGCCAGCAGCCCATGGGGGGGCACACGGAACACTGAAGCTTTCTTT
>18|NA|TRBV7-9|NA|TRBJ2-2
CASSLGRGVWANTGELFF
TGTGCCAGCAGCTTAGGACGCGGCGTTTGGGCGAACACCGGGGAGCTGTTTTTT
>17|NA|TRBV9|once|TRBJ1-3
CASSPRQAQRSGNTIYF
TGTGCCAGCAGCCCCCGACAGGCTCAACGCTCTGGAAACACCATATATTTT
>17|TRBD1|TRBV5-5|NA|TRBJ2-3
CASSPRGGTGGADTQYF
TGTGCCAGCAGCCCCCGGGGGGGGACAGGGGGGGCAGATACGCAGTATTTT
>15|TRBD2|TRBV6-5|NA|TRBJ2-7
CASSYGGGRVWEQYF
TGTGCCAGCAGTTACGGAGGCGGGAGGGTTTGGGAGCAGTACTTC
>15|TRBD1|TRBV6-1|NA|TRBJ1-4
CASSVTTGGNEKLFF
TGTGCCAGCAGTGTAACGACAGGGGGGAATGAAAAACTGTTTTTT
>12|NA|TRBV28|NA|TRBJ1-5
CASSLLSRPQHF
TGTGCCAGCAGTTTACTGAGCCGGCCCCAGCATTTT
>13|TRBD2|TRBV11-2|NA|TRBJ2-1
CASSLAGGNEQFF
TGTGCCAGCAGCTTAGCGGGAGGCAATGAGCAGTTCTTC
>14|NA|TRBV7-2|NA|TRBJ2-1
CASRKDLIYNEQFF
TGTGCCAGCAGGAAGGACCTTATCTACAATGAGCAGTTCTTC
>14|TRBD2|TRBV6-5|NA|TRBJ2-1
CASSIGLADNEQFF
TGTGCCAGCAGTATAGGACTAGCGGACAATGAGCAGTTCTTC
>15|NA|TRBV9|NA|TRBJ1-4
CASSVAGATNEKLFF
TGTGCCAGCAGCGTAGCGGGTGCAACTAATGAAAAACTGTTTTTT
>20|TRBD2|TRBV4-1|NA|TRBJ2-1
CASSPFLTSGRAWKYNEQFF
TGCGCCAGCAGCCCCTTCTTGACTAGCGGGAGGGCTTGGAAATACAATGAGCAGTTCTTC
>14|NA|TRBV7-8|NA|TRBJ2-7
CASSLQATAYEQYF
TGTGCCAGCAGCTTACAGGCTACGGCCTACGAGCAGTACTTC
>16|NA|TRBV10-3|once|TRBJ2-1
CAISAGGPRSYNEQFF
TGTGCCATCAGTGCGGGGGGCCCTCGCTCCTACAATGAGCAGTTCTTC
>12|NA|TRBV5-4|NA|TRBJ2-2
CASMRGTGELFF
TGTGCCAGCATGAGGGGGACCGGGGAGCTGTTTTTT
>16|TRBD1|TRBV18|NA|TRBJ1-2
CASSPSGQGYTYGYTF
TGTGCCAGCTCACCGTCCGGACAGGGGTACACCTATGGCTACACCTTC
>13|NA|TRBV18|NA|TRBJ2-7
CASSQQGLREQYF
TGTGCCAGCTCGCAACAGGGTTTACGCGAGCAGTACTTC
>14|NA|TRBV11-3|NA|TRBJ2-2
CASSLEFGTGELFF
TGTGCCAGCAGCCTAGAGTTCGGCACCGGGGAGCTGTTTTTT